The 27 T cell receptor beta chains in this list originate from one sample, sequenced in a study of post-analysis software for immune sequencing data. Tagging with unique molecular identifiers was a feature of the TCR beta cDNA libraries. TCRdb itself ran the PCR reads through MiXCR, one entry per CDR3 protein. The sample holds roughly 800,000 distinct CDR3 sequences, about half seen once. Study-level points and caveats: Four to six TRBV segments appeared more often in patients than in controls, and TRBV5-6, TRBV5-1 and TRBV20-1 were among these.

Their target antigens are unknown. The source material was blood. These receptors were taken from a girl aged 5 to 17 with multiple sclerosis.

This chain uses TRBV6-2 or TRBV6-3 with TRBJ1-1; D may be TRBD1 (5 bases). Germline assignment: CDR1 MNHEY and CDR2 SVGEGT. CDR3 length: 16 amino acids. V lost 2 bases, J lost 0 bases, and 13 bases lay in between. CDR3 region: CASSYRGKGMNTEAFF. The DNA for the CDR3 is TGTGCCAGCAGTTACCGGGGGAAAGGCATGAACACTGAAGCTTTCTTT.

This clonotype showed up just a few times. The gene calls are TRBV4-2 and TRBJ2-3; 7 nucleotides line up with TRBD2. V lost 0 bases, J lost 4 bases, and 7 bases stayed unmatched. The CDR3 has 16 amino acids. Germline V gene sequence: CDR1 LGHNA, CDR2 YNFKEQ. The CDR3 coding sequence is TGTGCCAGCAGCCAAGATGGCGGGAGTGGGGCAGATACGCAGTATTTT. Its protein product is CASSQDGGSGADTQYF.

This clonotype was seen a few times. The chain uses TRBV6-6 and TRBJ2-5; 8 nucleotides line up with TRBD2. Germline-derived CDR1 and CDR2 are MNHNY and SVGAGI (reference sequence). CDR3 length equals 14 residues. The ends lost 7 bases at V and 4 bases at J; junction bases unmatched: 8. The CDR3 is CASTSGSSTETQYF. DNA of the CDR3: TGTGCCAGCACGAGCGGGAGTTCGACAGAGACCCAGTACTTC.

This clonotype appeared a few times. The chain links TRBV28 to TRBJ2-1, with TRBD2 as a possible D gene (6 bases). The V end was cut by 2 bases, the J end by 4 bases, with 12 bases between. The germline gives CDR1 MDHEN, CDR2 SYDVKM. The CDR3 totals 15 residues. The CDR3 region has the DNA TGTGCCAGCAGTTTACAATCCGGGAGATACAATGAGCAGTTCTTC. This translates into CASSLQSGRYNEQFF. The full variable domain, rest sourced from reference TRBV28 and TRBJ2-1, is DVKVTQSSRYLVKRTGEKVFLECVQDMDHENMFWYRQDPGLGLRLIYFSYDVKMKEKGDIPEGYSVSREKKERFSLILESASTNQTSMYLCASSLQSGRYNEQFFGPGTRLTVL.

The chain is built from TRBV18 and TRBJ2-3; D unresolved. The CDR3 totals 15 residues. Germline CDR1 and CDR2: KGHSH and LQKENI. Trimming cost V 1 base and J 1 base, with 9 bases left between them. CDR3 in amino acids: CASSPLPTGTDTQYF. Here the CDR3 DNA reads TGTGCCAGCTCACCACTACCGACTGGCACAGATACGCAGTATTTT. Full variable domain (remainder filled in from reference TRBV18 and TRBJ2-3): NAGVMQNPRHLVRRRGQEARLRCSPMKGHSHVYWYRQLPEEGLKFMVYLQKENIIDESGMPKERFSAEFPKEGPSILRIQQVVRGDSAAYFCASSPLPTGTDTQYFGPGTRLTVL.

V and J are TRBV20-1 and TRBJ1-6, with a possible D match to TRBD1 (5 bases). The ends were cut back, 6 bases at V and 5 bases at J, with 17 bases in the middle. The CDR3 has 15 amino acids. Germline lookup yields CDR1 DFQATT and CDR2 SNEGSKA (reference sequence). The CDR3 nucleotides read TGCAGTGCGAGCCCCTCTATAGGGGATAATTCACCCCTCCACTTT. Its protein product is CSASPSIGDNSPLHF.

The genes are TRBV7-9 and TRBJ2-4; 8 bases align to TRBD2. TRBJ2-7 matches the DNA end more closely, so the J call is doubtful. CDR3 size: 16 residues. The V gene's germline CDR1 is SEHNR and CDR2 FQNEAQ (reference sequence). CDR3 residues: CASSPPGSGSLYEQYF. The CDR3 coding sequence is TGTGCCAGCAGCCCCCCCGGAAGCGGGAGTTTATACGAGCAGTACTTC.

V is TRBV2 and J is TRBJ2-1; 13 nucleotides align to TRBD2. The V segment lost 4 bases and the J segment 10 bases; nucleotides outside the gene matches: 7. CDR3 length: 15 amino acids. The germline V gene encodes CDR1 SNHLY and CDR2 FYNNEI. The CDR3 protein is CASSGGTSGTPEQFF. CDR3 nucleotide sequence: TGTGCCAGCAGTGGAGGGACTAGCGGGACCCCCGAGCAGTTCTTC.

In this sample, this clonotype turned up a few times. This rearrangement joins TRBV6-6 to TRBJ2-5, with D hard to call. Trimming stripped 0 bases from V and 5 bases from J, with 16 bases between. The CDR3 extends over 16 amino acids. Germline lookup yields CDR1 MNHNY and CDR2 SVGAGI (reference sequence). This chain's CDR3 is CASSYSIQPKRETQYF. CDR3 bases: TGTGCCAGCAGTTACTCGATACAGCCGAAAAGGGAGACCCAGTACTTC.

This clonotype appeared a few times. The J gene is TRBJ2-1, the V gene TRBV29-1, with D unresolved. The V end was cut by 1 base, the J end by 1 base, with 14 bases between. CDR1 and CDR2 from the germline V gene are SQVTM and ANQGSEA. The CDR3 totals 16 residues. The CDR3 DNA reads as TGCAGCGTTGAAGTGGCTTGGGGTTGGTCCTACAATGAGCAGTTCTTC. Amino acids: CSVEVAWGWSYNEQFF.

V usage is TRBV7-2 and J usage is TRBJ1-6, with unresolved D. Trimming took off 5 bases at V and 7 bases at J, with 12 bases between the two ends. CDR3 length equals 14 residues. The germline gives CDR1 SGHTA, CDR2 FQGNSA. The CDR3 region has the DNA TGTGCCAGCAGCACGACTCTGGGAAATTCACCCCTCCACTTT. It encodes CASSTTLGNSPLHF.

V usage is TRBV14 and J usage is TRBJ1-2, with D unresolved. CDR1 and CDR2 (germline): SGHDN, FVKESK. Deletions cut 5 bases from V and 1 base from J, with 17 bases between. The CDR3 is made up of 16 amino acids. The CDR3 reads CASSENYPGFNYGYTF. The CDR3 DNA reads as TGTGCCAGCAGCGAGAACTATCCGGGTTTTAACTATGGCTACACCTTC.

The chain joins TRBV7-9 to TRBJ2-7; either TRBD1 or TRBD2 may supply D (6 bases each). The CDR3 is 16 residues long. V dropped 7 bases and J dropped 2 bases, with 21 bases sitting between them. Per germline, CDR1 SEHNR and CDR2 FQNEAQ (reference sequence). CDR3 residues: CASNHFPGGTTYEQYF. As DNA, the CDR3 is TGTGCCAGCAACCACTTCCCCGGCGGGACAACCTACGAGCAGTACTTC.

The chain recombines TRBV6-2 or TRBV6-3 with TRBJ2-5, with a tentative D call TRBD2 (5 bases). V was pared by 2 bases and J by 2 bases, with 15 bases between. The CDR3 extends over 16 amino acids. CDR1 MNHEY and CDR2 SVGEGT come from the germline V gene. CDR3 residues: CASSYAPGLLQETQYF. The CDR3 DNA is TGTGCCAGCAGTTACGCTCCAGGACTCCTACAAGAGACCCAGTACTTC.

The table lists this clonotype with a few counts. This sequence joins TRBV12-3 or TRBV12-4 and TRBJ2-5; 11 positions match TRBD2. The CDR3 has 17 residues. V shed 5 bases and J 3 bases; nucleotides not matched to a gene: 11. The CDR3 spells CASSNRPGLAAEETQYF. The CDR3 nucleotides read TGTGCCAGCAGTAACCGTCCGGGACTAGCGGCGGAAGAGACCCAGTACTTC.

This clonotype was observed a single time. The genes are TRBV29-1 and TRBJ1-1, with 7 bases that match TRBD1. V trimming: 8 bases; J trimming: 6 bases; junction bases outside the gene matches: 9. The CDR3 is 12 residues long. Germline CDR1 and CDR2: SQVTM and ANQGSEA. CDR3 in DNA: TGCAGCTCTCTTACAGGGGACTCTGAAGCTTTCTTT. This sequence encodes CSSLTGDSEAFF.

This chain joins TRBV7-9 and TRBJ1-2; tentative D call: TRBD1 (5 bases). Germline V CDR1 and CDR2: SEHNR, FQNEAQ (reference sequence). Trimming pared 1 base from V and 4 bases from J, leaving 13 bases between. This CDR3 is 15 amino acids long. The CDR3 DNA follows: TGTGCCAGCAGCTTAGGGGCTACAGGTAGCTATGGCTACACCTTC. The encoded protein is CASSLGATGSYGYTF.

The CDR3 DNA reads as TGCAGCGTCCGTAGCGGGATCGCGGAGCAGTACTTC. It codes for CSVRSGIAEQYF. V and J are TRBV29-1 and TRBJ2-5; 8 bases align to TRBD2. This CDR3 is 12 amino acids long. The germline V gene has CDR1 SQVTM and CDR2 ANQGSEA. V dropped 6 bases and J dropped 11; count of bases not matched to a gene: 11.

This chain connects TRBV20-1 to TRBJ1-2; D is perhaps TRBD1 (5 bases). Germline V gene lookup returns CDR1 DFQATT and CDR2 SNEGSKA (reference sequence). This CDR3 region has 12 residues. Trimming took off 5 bases at V and 1 base at J, with 8 bases between the two ends. The CDR3 nucleotides read TGCAGTGCTGTTGACAGTAACTATGGCTACACCTTC. Its translation is CSAVDSNYGYTF.

This chain uses TRBV7-9 with TRBJ2-7; TRBD1 matches 9 bases. The length of the CDR3 is 16 residues. CDR1 and CDR2 (germline): SEHNR, FQNEAQ (reference sequence). Trimming removed 0 bases from V and 2 bases from J; junction bases left unmatched: 5. CDR3 DNA: TGTGCCAGCAGCTTAGCGCTCGGGACAGGGACCTACGAGCAGTACTTC. Protein sequence: CASSLALGTGTYEQYF.

The chain recombines TRBV3-1 with TRBJ1-1; D is ambiguous. CDR3 size: 13 residues. Germline lookup yields CDR1 LGHDT and CDR2 YNNKEL (reference sequence). V was clipped by 3 bases and J by 5 bases, with 10 bases between them. DNA of the CDR3: TGTGCCAGCAGCCACGAGGGTTATACTGAAGCTTTCTTT. It specifies CASSHEGYTEAFF.

The chain's CDR3 is CASSQDGTAPGEQFF. The DNA for the CDR3 is TGTGCCAGCAGCCAAGATGGGACGGCCCCGGGGGAGCAGTTCTTC. The chain is built from TRBV3-1 and TRBJ2-1, with D perhaps assigned TRBD1 or TRBD2 (5 bases each). The germline V gene has CDR1 LGHDT and CDR2 YNNKEL (reference sequence). The length of the CDR3 is 15 residues. Deletions cut 0 bases from V and 10 bases from J, with 16 bases between.

This clonotype was detected only a few times. This chain connects TRBV20-1 to TRBJ1-4; possibly TRBD1 for D (5 bases). V lost 1 base to trimming and J lost 6 bases, with 18 bases between them. This CDR3 spans 16 amino acids. CDR1 is DFQATT and CDR2 is SNEGSKA in the germline V gene (reference sequence). This chain's CDR3 is CSARVPRGGRDEKLFF. CDR3 DNA sequence: TGCAGTGCTAGAGTGCCTCGGGGCGGGCGGGATGAAAAACTGTTTTTT.

The V call is TRBV10-3, the J call TRBJ2-1; D unclear. Looked up from germline, CDR1 is ENHRY and CDR2 is SYGVKD. The CDR3 totals 13 residues. V was cut by 6 bases and J by 3 bases, with 9 bases left in between. CDR3 loop: CAIRDANYNEQFF. In DNA form, the CDR3 reads TGTGCCATCAGGGACGCGAACTACAATGAGCAGTTCTTC.

This clonotype was seen only a few times. The genes are TRBV20-1 and TRBJ2-1; 9 nucleotides agree with TRBD2. In germline, CDR1 is DFQATT, CDR2 SNEGSKA (reference sequence). The CDR3 consists of 16 residues. With V trimmed by 0 bases and J by 6 bases, 9 bases remained unmatched. CDR3 coding DNA: TGCAGTGCTAGAGATTACCGGGTAGCGGGAGTCAATGAGCAGTTCTTC. It specifies CSARDYRVAGVNEQFF.

This clonotype came up a few times. The chain carries TRBV6-6 and TRBJ1-5; TRBD1 matches at 7 bases. Germline CDR1 MNHNY, CDR2 SVGAGI (reference sequence). This CDR3 contains 15 residues. Trimming removed 6 bases from V and 1 base from J; junction bases left unmatched: 6. Here the CDR3 DNA reads TGTGCCAGCAGCCACAAGACAGGGAGCAATCAGCCCCAGCATTTT. It specifies CASSHKTGSNQPQHF.

V gene TRBV29-1 combines with J gene TRBJ2-7; D is possibly TRBD1 (6 bases). The V and J ends lost 5 bases and 2 bases respectively, with 19 bases between them. CDR1 SQVTM and CDR2 ANQGSEA come from the germline V gene. The CDR3 loop spans 15 amino acids. CDR3 sequence reads: CSVLGQGGITYEQYF. DNA of the CDR3: TGCAGCGTTTTGGGACAAGGCGGAATTACCTACGAGCAGTACTTC.